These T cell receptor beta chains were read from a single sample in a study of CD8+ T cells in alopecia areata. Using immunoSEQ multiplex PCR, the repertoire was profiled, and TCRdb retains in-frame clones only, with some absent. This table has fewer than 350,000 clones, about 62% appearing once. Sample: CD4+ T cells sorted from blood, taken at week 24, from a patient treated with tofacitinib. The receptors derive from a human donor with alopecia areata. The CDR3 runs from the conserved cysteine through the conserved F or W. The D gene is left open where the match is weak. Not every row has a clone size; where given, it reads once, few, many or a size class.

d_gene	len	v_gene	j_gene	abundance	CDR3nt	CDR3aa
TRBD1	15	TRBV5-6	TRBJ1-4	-	TGTGCCAGCAGCCAGATGACAGGGAGATATGAAAAACTGTTTTTT	CASSQMTGRYEKLFF
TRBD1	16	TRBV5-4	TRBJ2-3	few	TGTGCCAGCAGCTTTGGACAGGGGTGGCGCACAGATACGCAGTATTTT	CASSFGQGWRTDTQYF
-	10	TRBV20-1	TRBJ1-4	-	TGCAGTGCTAGTTTCGGGACCAATTTTTTT	CSASFGTNFF
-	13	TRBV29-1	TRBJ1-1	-	TGCAGCGTTCGGTCGGGTGTGAACACTGAAGCTTTCTTT	CSVRSGVNTEAFF
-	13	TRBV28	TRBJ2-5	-	TGTGCCAGCAGCCGCCAACGAATAGAGACCCAGTACTTC	CASSRQRIETQYF
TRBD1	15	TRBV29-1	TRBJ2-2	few	TGCAGCGTTGAACACCGACAGGGTAGAACCGGGGAGCTGTTTTTT	CSVEHRQGRTGELFF
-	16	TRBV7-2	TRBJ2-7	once	TGTGCCAGCAGCTTAGCGCCAGGAGGGATCGCCTACGAGCAGTACTTC	CASSLAPGGIAYEQYF
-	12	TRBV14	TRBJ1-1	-	TGTGCCAGCAGCCAACAAGGACAGATAGCTTTCTTT	CASSQQGQIAFF
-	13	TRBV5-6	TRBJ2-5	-	TGTGCCAGCAGCCTACAGGGAAGCCAGACCCAGTACTTC	CASSLQGSQTQYF
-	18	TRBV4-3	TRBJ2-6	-	TGCGCCAGCAGGGATACCGGACGCCCAGACTCTGGGGCCAACGTCCTGACTTTC	CASRDTGRPDSGANVLTF
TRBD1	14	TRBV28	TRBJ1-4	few	TGTGCCAGCAGTCCTCCGGGACAGGGAGTCGAACTGTTTTTT	CASSPPGQGVELFF
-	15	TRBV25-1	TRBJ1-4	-	TGTGCCAGCAGTGAATACAGGGGATCGGATGAAAAACTGTTTTTT	CASSEYRGSDEKLFF